Detailed here is one TCR beta chain. Its antigen remains undetermined. Base qualities were left out, and no much larger clone turns up one base away. The cohort was made up of approximately 670 healthy bone marrow donors. All cohort members were sampled while nominally healthy, although unrecorded immune exposures were likely present. The donor tested CMV seronegative, placing the donor among the 352 seronegative members of the cohort. A peripheral blood sample was collected from each donor, and TCR beta sequencing was performed on peripheral blood mononuclear cells. The Qiagen DNeasy Blood Extraction Kit was used to extract genomic DNA from the blood cell samples. The library was generated by the immunoSEQ multiplex PCR assay. For the multiplex PCR, a mixture combining 60 forward primers for TCR Vbeta segments and 13 reverse primers for TCR Jbeta segments was used. The CDR3 region of rearranged TCR beta genes was amplified from genomic DNA with a multiplex PCR assay. On the Illumina HiSeq System, the amplified TCR beta libraries were sequenced as 87-base-pair reads. From the authors' description of their analysis: A later analysis tallied 80 million to 95 million unique TCR beta chains across the roughly 610 repertoires, and about 12 million of those chains were shared by two or more donors. To remove PCR and sequencing errors, raw reads were error-corrected and collapsed into unique sequences using a nearest-neighbor algorithm that merged closely related sequences. Alignment of CDR3 sequences to IMGT reference sequences was used to assign V, D and J gene segments. For a sequence to be retained, a match of at least six nucleotides was required to both a V gene segment and a J gene segment. A rearrangement was called productive if the CDR3 had no stop codons and remained in frame with V and J, and every other rearrangement was called non-productive. Following IMGT convention, CDR3 was defined as the stretch from the second conserved V-encoded cysteine up to the conserved J-encoded phenylalanine. In an earlier analysis of 550 to 650 of the donors, sequences lacking an unambiguous match to a single V gene segment were excluded. An earlier analysis of several hundred of the donors called V segments functional above 56.7% productive rearrangements and segregating when the between-donor standard deviation exceeded 5%. A statistical classification framework was built for diagnosing cytomegalovirus status from the catalog of TCR beta chain sequences. V and J gene assignment, in a later analysis, came from comparing TCR nucleotide sequences with IMGT/GENE-DB human TR gene sequences. Using the TCRdist pipeline, a later analysis assigned CDR3 sequences along with most-parsimonious VDJ recombination scenarios. A later analysis defined each TCR beta chain by its CDR3 amino acid sequence plus V-gene family, and excluded reads lacking a unique V-gene family. In a later analysis, approximately 640 highly shared, low-generation-probability nucleotide sequences were removed to address suspected cross-contamination and a sequencing artifact. For each public chain, a later analysis derived a clonal expansion index from normalized ranks of inferred template counts within each repertoire. Generation probabilities in a later analysis came from a VDJ recombination model fitted to out-of-frame rearrangements, and those results were checked against IGoR. In a later analysis, TCR-TCR, TCR-HLA and TCR-CMV co-occurrence was scored with hypergeometric tests, and a repertoire-size bias correction was applied to TCR pairs. To estimate false discovery rates, a later analysis permuted the HLA or CMV assignments 20 times. A later analysis grouped co-occurring TCRs with DBSCAN, adding TCRdist sequence similarity when clustering within HLA-allele-positive subsets. Repertoires with fewer than 30,000 or more than 120,000 public chains, plus five repertoires with anomalous nucleotide sharing, were excluded from co-occurrence clustering. TCRdb carries this immuneACCESS record with in-frame sequences only. Its versions omit some clonotypes, under half of them owing to an unresolved V gene in the studies checked, with the rest unexplained. V, J and clone size are those of that table, while D and trimming were read from the DNA. This sample is represented by more than 85,000 clones; nearly 85% of them were singletons. The top ten constitute roughly 6.1% of the sample.

The data originate from a study of cytomegalovirus exposure and HLA in healthy donors (dated by TCRdb to the late 2010s). Turning to the overall study: An earlier analysis of around 600 of the donors reported about 250 Gb of sequence data and 117 million unique TCR beta sequences from about 200 million T cells. An early release that covered roughly 600 HLA-typed donors contained about 290 gigabases of sequencing data and approximately 85 million unique TCR sequences. Among the roughly 400 genotyped donors, more than 70% belonged to the genetic ancestry cluster associated with self-reported Caucasian donors. The study was designed to test whether signatures of past pathogen exposure could be identified by cataloging public T cell receptors. The T cell repertoires of some 670 subjects were profiled by immunosequencing and related to cytomegalovirus serostatus. In addition to the first cohort of roughly 700 subjects, a separate validation cohort of approximately 130 different subjects was used. The study combined high-throughput TCR immunosequencing, statistical association of individual TCRs with disease status, and machine learning to predict cytomegalovirus infection status. A later analysis re-analyzed previously published TCR beta repertoires from 600 to 850 donors and added high-resolution HLA genotyping to study TCR occurrence patterns. The later analysis used no new phenotypic data to find candidate immune exposures, relying instead on TCR beta sequences and their occurrence across donors. To decide whether each TCR beta V gene segment behaved as functional or pseudogenic, an earlier analysis of approximately 600 of the donors relied on high-throughput TCR beta sequencing. Alongside the repertoire data, information on donor age, sex, ethnicity and CMV serostatus was compiled. A later genetic analysis used genome-wide SNP genotypes for about three fifths of the 666 donors, treating that subset as a discovery cohort. All discovery cohort repertoires had been generated on a single sequencing platform. HLA typing included class I and class II loci at four-digit resolution. The number of typed donors differed by locus: roughly 629-630 for A, B, C, DRB1 and DQB1; approximately 520 for DQA1; about 600 for DPA1; and approximately 450 for DPB1. A handful of DR-DQ haplotypes were handled as single units for association and clustering because linkage in the cohort was strong. On average, around 200,000 unique TCR beta nucleotide sequences were sequenced per donor among a few hundred genotyped donors of the cohort, with about 19% of those sequences being non-productive. Broad study findings and their caveats: A later analysis found that TCR association rates varied across HLA loci, with DRB1 alleles showing the most associated TCRs and HLA-C alleles the fewest. The sequencing pipeline was judged likely to have produced a cluster of highly shared sequence variants as a technical artifact. Compared with the approximately 720-donor mean, donors in an Asian-associated ancestry cluster had fewer N-insertions in productive TCRs, according to a later genetic analysis. Compared with equally common non-associated chains, HLA-associated TCR beta chains in a later analysis were more clonally expanded and had lower generation probabilities. Some IMGT-functional V segments, including TRBV6-2 and TRBV6-3, could not be distinguished by the 87-base-pair reads and were therefore excluded. Specific HLA alleles were associated with roughly 16,000 TCR beta sequences at a false discovery rate of 0.05 in a later analysis. Linkage disequilibrium might explain the correlated functional status among segregating V segments, but an unknown experimental factor could not be excluded. Because HLA typing was missing for some donors at each locus, association tests included only the typed subset. In both the original and validation cohorts, the classifier was reported to diagnose cytomegalovirus status with high specificity and sensitivity. About 15 rarely observed V segments, including chromosome 9 orphons, were excluded from the earlier analysis of approximately 500 of the donors because counts were too low. Most CMV-associated TCR beta chains appeared to be HLA-restricted in a later analysis, and the HLA associations seemed to be driven largely by CMV exposure. Most TCR sequences were seen in very few donors, while some public TCRs were found in many individuals. An association between a missense DCLRE1C variant and V-gene and J-gene trimming of TCR beta chains was found in a later genetic analysis and replicated in an independent cohort. The presence/absence analyses assumed that sequencing depth was roughly uniform across donors, and that assumption may not be true. A few of the identified cytomegalovirus-associated TCR beta chains were confirmed in vitro to be specific for cytomegalovirus antigens. The cohort was sequenced for TCR beta chains only, and without alpha or paired-chain data the features that could be detected were limited. A further reported finding was that TCR beta sequences accurately predicted the HLA-A and HLA-B alleles for most subjects in the first cohort. It was suggested by the authors that the approach could potentially be generalized to other disease states and immunological phenotypes. For the cohort, immune exposure information was limited to CMV serostatus. A total of 150 to 200 TCR beta chains were listed by the study as associated with cytomegalovirus. Several of the top co-occurrence clusters appeared to be linked to parvovirus B19, influenza, CMV and Epstein-Barr virus, according to a later analysis. When HLA alleles, especially DR and DQ, strongly co-occurred, TCR associations were difficult to assign to individual alleles. An earlier analysis of around 540 of the donors showed that most TCR beta V segments appeared in productive rearrangements either about 90% or about 30% of the time, which broadly matched IMGT annotations.

Between the V and J ends, shortened by 5 bases and 4 bases respectively, the junction contains 12 bases. Inclusive of the bounding cysteine and phenylalanine, the CDR3 is 14 residues long. The entry retains the CDR3 DNA only, 42 bases that are in frame from base 1. CDR1 and CDR2, per the germline V gene, are SGHAT and FQNNGV. The sequencing input was PBMCs. The chain is made from TRBV11-2 and TRBJ2-4; TRBD2 is a weak D gene call, 6 bases matching. The receptor comes from a young man in good health and CMV-seronegative. The sequenced DNA is TGTGCCAGCAGCCGCGGCGGGGTGAAAAACATTCAGTACTTC. It encodes CASSRGGVKNIQYF. Supplemented by the reference TRBV11-2 and TRBJ2-4 proteins around the CDR3, the complete variable domain is EAGVAQSPRYKIIEKRQSVAFWCNPISGHATLYWYQQILGQGPKLLIQFQNNGVVDDSQLPKDRFSAERLKGVDSTLKIQPAKLEDSAVYLCASSRGGVKNIQYFGAGTRLSVL.